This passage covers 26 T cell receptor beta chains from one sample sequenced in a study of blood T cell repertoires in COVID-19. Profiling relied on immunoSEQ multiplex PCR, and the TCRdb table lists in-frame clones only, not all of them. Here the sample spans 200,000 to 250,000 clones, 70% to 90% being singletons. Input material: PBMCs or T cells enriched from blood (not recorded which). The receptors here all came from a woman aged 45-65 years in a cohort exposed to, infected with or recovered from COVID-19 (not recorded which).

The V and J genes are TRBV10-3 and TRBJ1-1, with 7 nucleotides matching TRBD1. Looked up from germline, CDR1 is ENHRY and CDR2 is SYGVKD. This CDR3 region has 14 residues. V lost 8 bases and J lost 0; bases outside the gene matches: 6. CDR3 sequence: CAIWQGVVNTEAFF. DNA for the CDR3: TGTGCCATCTGGCAGGGGGTAGTGAACACTGAAGCTTTCTTT.

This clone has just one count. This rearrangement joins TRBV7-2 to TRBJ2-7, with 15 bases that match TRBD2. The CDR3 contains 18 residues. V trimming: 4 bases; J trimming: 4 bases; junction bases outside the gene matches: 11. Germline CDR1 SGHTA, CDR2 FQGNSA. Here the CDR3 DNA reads TGTGCCAGCAGCTCCGGGCCGGGACTAGCGGGGGGCCGATACGAGCAGTACTTC. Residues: CASSSGPGLAGGRYEQYF. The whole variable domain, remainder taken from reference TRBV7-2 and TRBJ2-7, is GAGVSQSPSNKVTEKGKDVELRCDPISGHTALYWYRQSLGQGLEFLIYFQGNSAPDKSGLPSDRFSAERTGGSVSTLTIQRTQQEDSAVYLCASSSGPGLAGGRYEQYFGPGTRLTVT.

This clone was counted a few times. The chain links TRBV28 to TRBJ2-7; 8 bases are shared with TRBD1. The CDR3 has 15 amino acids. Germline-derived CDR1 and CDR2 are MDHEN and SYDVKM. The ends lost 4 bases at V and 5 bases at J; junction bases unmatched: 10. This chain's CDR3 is CASSYARTGSNEQYF. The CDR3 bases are TGTGCCAGCAGTTATGCCCGGACAGGGTCCAACGAGCAGTACTTC.

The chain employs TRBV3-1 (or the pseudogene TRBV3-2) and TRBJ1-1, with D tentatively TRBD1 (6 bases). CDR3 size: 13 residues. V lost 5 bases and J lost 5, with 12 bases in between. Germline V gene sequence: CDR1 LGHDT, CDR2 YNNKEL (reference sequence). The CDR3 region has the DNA TGTGCCAGCAGCTTATACAGGGAAACTGAAGCTTTCTTT. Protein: CASSLYRETEAFF.

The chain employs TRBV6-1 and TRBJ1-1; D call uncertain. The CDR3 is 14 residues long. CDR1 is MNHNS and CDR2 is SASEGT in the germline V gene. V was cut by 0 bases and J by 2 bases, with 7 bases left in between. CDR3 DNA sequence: TGTGCCAGCAGTGAAGCGCGAGCAAACACTGAAGCTTTCTTT. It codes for CASSEARANTEAFF.

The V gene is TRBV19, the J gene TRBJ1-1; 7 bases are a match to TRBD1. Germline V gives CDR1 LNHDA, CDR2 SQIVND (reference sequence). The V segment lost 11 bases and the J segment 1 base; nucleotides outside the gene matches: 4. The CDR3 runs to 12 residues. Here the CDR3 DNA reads TGTGCCGCACGGGACAGGAACACTGAAGCTTTCTTT. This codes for CAARDRNTEAFF.

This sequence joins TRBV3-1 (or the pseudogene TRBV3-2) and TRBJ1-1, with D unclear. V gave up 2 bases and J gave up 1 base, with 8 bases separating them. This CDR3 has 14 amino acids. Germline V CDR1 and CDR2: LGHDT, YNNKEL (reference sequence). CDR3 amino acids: CASSQLSGNTEAFF. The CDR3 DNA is TGTGCCAGCAGCCAACTTTCCGGGAACACTGAAGCTTTCTTT.

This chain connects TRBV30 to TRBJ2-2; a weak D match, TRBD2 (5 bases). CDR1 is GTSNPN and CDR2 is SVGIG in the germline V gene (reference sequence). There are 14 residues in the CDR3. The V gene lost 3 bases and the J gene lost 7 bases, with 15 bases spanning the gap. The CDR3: CAWRGLGEGGELFF. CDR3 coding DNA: TGTGCCTGGAGAGGACTCGGAGAAGGCGGGGAGCTGTTTTTT.

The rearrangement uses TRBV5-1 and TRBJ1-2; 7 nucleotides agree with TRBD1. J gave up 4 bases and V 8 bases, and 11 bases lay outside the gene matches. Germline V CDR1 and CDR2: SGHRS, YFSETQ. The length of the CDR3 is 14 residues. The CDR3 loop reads CASRQGWGGYGYTF. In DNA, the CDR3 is TGCGCCAGTCGACAGGGATGGGGTGGCTATGGCTACACCTTC.

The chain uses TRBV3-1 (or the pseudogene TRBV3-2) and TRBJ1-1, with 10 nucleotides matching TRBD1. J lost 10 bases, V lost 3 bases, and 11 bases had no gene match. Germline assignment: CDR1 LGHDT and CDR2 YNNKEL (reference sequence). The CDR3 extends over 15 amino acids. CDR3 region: CASSQLGTGARGAFF. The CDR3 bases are TGTGCCAGCAGCCAGCTCGGGACAGGGGCGCGGGGAGCTTTCTTT.

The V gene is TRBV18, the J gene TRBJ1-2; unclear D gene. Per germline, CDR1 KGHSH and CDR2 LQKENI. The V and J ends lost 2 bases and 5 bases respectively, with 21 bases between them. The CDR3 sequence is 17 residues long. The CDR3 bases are TGTGCCAGCTCACCAAGGAGGGCGGGCAGGCAAGCATATGGCTACACCTTC. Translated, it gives CASSPRRAGRQAYGYTF.

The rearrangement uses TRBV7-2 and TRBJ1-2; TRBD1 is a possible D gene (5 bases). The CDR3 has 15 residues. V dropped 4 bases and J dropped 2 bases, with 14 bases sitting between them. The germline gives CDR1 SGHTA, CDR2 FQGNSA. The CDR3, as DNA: TGTGCCAGCAGCTCTACCAACAGGCCGAACTATGGCTACACCTTC. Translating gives CASSSTNRPNYGYTF.

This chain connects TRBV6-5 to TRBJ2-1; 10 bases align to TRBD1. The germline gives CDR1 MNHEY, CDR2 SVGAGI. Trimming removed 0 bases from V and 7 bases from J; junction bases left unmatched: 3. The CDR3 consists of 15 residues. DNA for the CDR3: TGTGCCAGCAGTTACTCGAGGGACAGGGGTAATGAGCAGTTCTTC. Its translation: CASSYSRDRGNEQFF.

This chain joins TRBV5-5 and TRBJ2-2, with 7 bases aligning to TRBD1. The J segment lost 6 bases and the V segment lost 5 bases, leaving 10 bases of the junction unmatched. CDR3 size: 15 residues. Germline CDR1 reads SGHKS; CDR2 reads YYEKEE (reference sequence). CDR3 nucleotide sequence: TGTGCCAGCAGTCCCGGACAGGTTCACGCCGGGGAGCTGTTTTTT. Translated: CASSPGQVHAGELFF.

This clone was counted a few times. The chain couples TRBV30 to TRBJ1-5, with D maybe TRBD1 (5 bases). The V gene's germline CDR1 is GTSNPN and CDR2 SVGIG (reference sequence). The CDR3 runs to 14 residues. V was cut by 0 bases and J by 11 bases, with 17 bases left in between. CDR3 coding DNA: TGTGCCTGGAGTGTGGCAGGGAGGGGATCAGCCCAGCATTTT. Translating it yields CAWSVAGRGSAQHF.

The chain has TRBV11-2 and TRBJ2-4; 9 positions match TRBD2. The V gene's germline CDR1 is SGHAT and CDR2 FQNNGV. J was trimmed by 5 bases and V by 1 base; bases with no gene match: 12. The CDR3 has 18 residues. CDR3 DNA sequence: TGTGCCAGCAGCTTAGGTTATAGCGGGGGAATGAAAGAAAACATTCAGTACTTC. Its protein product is CASSLGYSGGMKENIQYF.

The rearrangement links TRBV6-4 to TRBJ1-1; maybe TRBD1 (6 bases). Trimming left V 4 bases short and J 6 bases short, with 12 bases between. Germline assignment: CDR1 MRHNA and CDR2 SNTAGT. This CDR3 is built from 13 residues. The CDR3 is CASSAVRGAEAFF. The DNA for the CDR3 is TGTGCCAGCAGTGCCGTCAGGGGAGCTGAAGCTTTCTTT.

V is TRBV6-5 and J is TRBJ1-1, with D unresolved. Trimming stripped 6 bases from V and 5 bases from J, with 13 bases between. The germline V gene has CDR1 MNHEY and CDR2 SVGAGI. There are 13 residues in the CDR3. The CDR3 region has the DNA TGTGCCAGCAGCCCCAACATTGGTACTGAAGCTTTCTTT. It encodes CASSPNIGTEAFF.

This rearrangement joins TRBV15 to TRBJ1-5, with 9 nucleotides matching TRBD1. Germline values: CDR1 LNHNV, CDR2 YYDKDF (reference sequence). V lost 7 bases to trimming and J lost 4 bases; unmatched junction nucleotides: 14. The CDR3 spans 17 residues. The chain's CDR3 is CATTDRGLRVWNQPQHF. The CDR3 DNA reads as TGTGCCACCACCGACAGGGGGTTAAGGGTCTGGAATCAGCCCCAGCATTTT.

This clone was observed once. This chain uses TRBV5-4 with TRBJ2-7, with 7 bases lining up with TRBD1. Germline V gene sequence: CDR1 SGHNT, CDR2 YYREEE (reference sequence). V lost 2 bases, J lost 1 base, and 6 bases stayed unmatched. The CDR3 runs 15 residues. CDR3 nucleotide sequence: TGTGCCAGCAGCTTTTTTACCAGGGGGTCCTACGAGCAGTACTTC. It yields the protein CASSFFTRGSYEQYF.

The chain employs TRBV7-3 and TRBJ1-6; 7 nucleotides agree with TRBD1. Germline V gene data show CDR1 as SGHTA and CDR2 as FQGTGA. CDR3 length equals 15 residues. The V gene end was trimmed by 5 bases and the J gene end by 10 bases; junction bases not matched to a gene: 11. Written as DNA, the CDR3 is TGTGCCAGCAGCATCACAGGGGACGGAGGATCACCCCTCCACTTT. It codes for CASSITGDGGSPLHF. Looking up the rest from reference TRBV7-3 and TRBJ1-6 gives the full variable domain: GAGVSQTPSNKVTEKGKYVELRCDPISGHTALYWYRQSLGQGPEFLIYFQGTGAADDSGLPNDRFFAVRPEGSVSTLKIQRTERGDSAVYLCASSITGDGGSPLHFGNGTRLTVT.

The CDR3, as DNA: TGTGCCAGCAGTTACTCGTGGGGCCCGGTCACTGAAGCTTTCTTT. Translated, it gives CASSYSWGPVTEAFF. The chain employs TRBV6-6 and TRBJ1-1; maybe TRBD1 (5 bases). Germline loops: CDR1 MNHNY, CDR2 SVGAGI (reference sequence). V was cut by 0 bases and J by 4 bases, with 12 bases left in between. This CDR3 region has 15 residues.

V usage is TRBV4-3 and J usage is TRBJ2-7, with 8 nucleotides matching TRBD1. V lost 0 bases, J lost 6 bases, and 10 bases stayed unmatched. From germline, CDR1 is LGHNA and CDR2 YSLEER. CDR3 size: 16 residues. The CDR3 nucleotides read TGCGCCAGCAGCCAAGAACCGACAGGGGTGACCAGCGAGCAGTACTTC. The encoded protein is CASSQEPTGVTSEQYF.

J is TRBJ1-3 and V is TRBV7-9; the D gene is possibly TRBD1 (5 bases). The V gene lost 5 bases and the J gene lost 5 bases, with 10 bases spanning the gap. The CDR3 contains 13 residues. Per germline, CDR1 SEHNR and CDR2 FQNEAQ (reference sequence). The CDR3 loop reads CASSRQNRNTIYF. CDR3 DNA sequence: TGTGCCAGCAGCAGACAGAACAGAAACACCATATATTTT.

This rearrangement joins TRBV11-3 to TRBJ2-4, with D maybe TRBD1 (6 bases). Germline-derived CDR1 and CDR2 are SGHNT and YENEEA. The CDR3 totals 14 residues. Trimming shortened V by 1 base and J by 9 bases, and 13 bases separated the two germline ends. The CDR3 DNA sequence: TGTGCCAGCAGCTTAGCTGGGGAAGGGGGCATTCAGTACTTC. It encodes CASSLAGEGGIQYF.

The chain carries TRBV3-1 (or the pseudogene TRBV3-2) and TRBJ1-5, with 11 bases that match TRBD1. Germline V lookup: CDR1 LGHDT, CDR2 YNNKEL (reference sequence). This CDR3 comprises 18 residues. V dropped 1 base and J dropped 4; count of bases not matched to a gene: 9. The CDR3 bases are TGTGCCAGCAGCCAAGGGAATTCCGGGACAGGGGGGAATCAGCCCCAGCATTTT. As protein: CASSQGNSGTGGNQPQHF.